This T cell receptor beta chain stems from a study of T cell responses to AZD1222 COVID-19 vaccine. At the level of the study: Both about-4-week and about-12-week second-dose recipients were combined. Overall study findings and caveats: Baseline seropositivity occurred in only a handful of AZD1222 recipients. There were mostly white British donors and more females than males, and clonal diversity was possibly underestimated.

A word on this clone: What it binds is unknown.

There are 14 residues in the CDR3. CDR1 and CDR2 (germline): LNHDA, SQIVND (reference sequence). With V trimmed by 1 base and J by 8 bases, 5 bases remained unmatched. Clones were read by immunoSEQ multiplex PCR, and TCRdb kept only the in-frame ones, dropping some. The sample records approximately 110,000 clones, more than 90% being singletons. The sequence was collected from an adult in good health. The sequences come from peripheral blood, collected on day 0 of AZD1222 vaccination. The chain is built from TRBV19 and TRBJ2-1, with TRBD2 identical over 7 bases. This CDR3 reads CASSIGLAEDEQFF. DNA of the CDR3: TGTGCCAGTAGTATAGGTCTAGCGGAGGATGAGCAGTTCTTC.